One sample yielded the 32 T cell receptor beta chains listed below, sequenced in a study of T cells after posttransplantation cyclophosphamide. TCRdb keeps only in-frame clones here, not all; method: immunoSEQ multiplex PCR. In the table there are fewer than 25,000 clones, 70% to 90% of which are singletons. Sampled 1 year posttransplant, controls received myeloablative marrow transplants, methotrexate and a calcineurin inhibitor. Specimen: PBMCs, collected after an allogeneic stem cell transplant with a calcineurin inhibitor and methotrexate. All receptors derive from a female patient in her forties or fifties who received an allogeneic stem cell transplant from an unrelated donor, was CMV-positive, and had chronic GVHD only. Certain T cells may be donor cells from the graft.

This chain connects TRBV14 to TRBJ2-2; D is possibly TRBD2 (6 bases). The CDR3 consists of 14 residues. Germline CDR1 SGHDN, CDR2 FVKESK. Trimming pared 2 bases from V and 6 bases from J, leaving 10 bases between. CDR3 coding DNA: TGTGCCAGCAGCCAAACTAGCTGGGCCGGGGAGCTGTTTTTT. It specifies CASSQTSWAGELFF.

The V call is TRBV7-9, the J call TRBJ2-5, with 8 bases that match TRBD2. This CDR3 is built from 15 residues. Germline assignment: CDR1 SEHNR and CDR2 FQNEAQ (reference sequence). V lost 5 bases and J lost 5; bases outside the gene matches: 10. The CDR3 is CASSLLAGWAETQYF. Written as DNA, the CDR3 is TGTGCCAGCAGCCTTTTAGCGGGATGGGCTGAGACCCAGTACTTC.

This clone appeared a single time. The chain recombines TRBV7-2 with TRBJ2-7; 8 nucleotides match TRBD1. Looked up from germline, CDR1 is SGHTA and CDR2 is FQGNSA. V lost 5 bases to trimming and J lost 3 bases; unmatched junction nucleotides: 9. The CDR3 runs 15 residues. CDR3 in DNA: TGTGCCAGCAGCCTCTGGACAGGGAACGACTACGAGCAGTACTTC. Its translation is CASSLWTGNDYEQYF.

CDR3: CASSLALASGRASRDTQYF. As DNA, the CDR3 is TGCGCCAGCAGCTTGGCTTTGGCCAGCGGGAGGGCCTCGAGAGATACGCAGTATTTT. The chain employs TRBV5-1 and TRBJ2-3, with 10 positions matching TRBD2. The CDR3 consists of 19 residues. J gave up 5 bases and V 0 bases, and 15 bases lay outside the gene matches. Per germline, CDR1 SGHRS and CDR2 YFSETQ.

V gene TRBV29-1 combines with J gene TRBJ1-1, with D uncertain. The CDR3 totals 13 residues. The ends were cut back, 2 bases at V and 1 base at J, with 8 bases in the middle. Per the germline V gene, CDR1 is SQVTM and CDR2 is ANQGSEA. In DNA form, the CDR3 reads TGCAGCGTTGAATTCCGAGGGAACACTGAAGCTTTCTTT. It translates to CSVEFRGNTEAFF.

The chain couples TRBV27 to TRBJ2-7; TRBD1 might be the D (6 bases). Germline V gives CDR1 MNHEY, CDR2 SMNVEV (reference sequence). The CDR3 is 15 residues long. V gave up 5 bases and J gave up 2 bases, with 16 bases separating them. The CDR3 here is CASSPLRPGAYEQYF. The CDR3 bases are TGTGCCAGCAGTCCCCTCAGACCAGGGGCCTACGAGCAGTACTTC.

The CDR3 sequence: CASSVSTDTQYF. CDR3 DNA sequence: TGTGCCAGCAGCGTTTCAACAGATACGCAGTATTTT. The rearrangement uses TRBV9 and TRBJ2-3; unclear D gene. The V end was cut by 2 bases, the J end by 3 bases, with 4 bases between. This CDR3 region has 12 residues. Germline loops: CDR1 SGDLS, CDR2 YYNGEE.

A word on this clone: Germline is not matched at one junction end, which may reflect a read error. The identical CDR3 is also encoded by other nucleotide sequences in the sample. The chain joins TRBV19 to TRBJ2-7, with D perhaps TRBD2 (6 bases). Germline-derived CDR1 and CDR2 are LNHDA and SQIVND (reference sequence). This CDR3 region has 15 residues. CDR3 protein: CASSTAAGSSYEQYF. The CDR3 DNA sequence: TGTGCCAGCAGTACCGCAGCGGGTTCATCCTACGAGCAGTACTTC.

This chain links TRBV7-9 with TRBJ2-1; TRBD2 agrees at 10 bases. V lost 1 base, J lost 4 bases, and 4 bases stayed unmatched. The CDR3 spans 16 residues. The germline gives CDR1 SEHNR, CDR2 FQNEAQ (reference sequence). The CDR3 reads CASSLGAGGSYNEQFF. The DNA for the CDR3 is TGTGCCAGCAGCTTAGGAGCGGGAGGGTCTTACAATGAGCAGTTCTTC.

The genes are TRBV5-4 and TRBJ2-3, with D unclear. The ends were cut back, 1 base at V and 4 bases at J, with 7 bases in the middle. Germline V gene data show CDR1 as SGHNT and CDR2 as YYREEE (reference sequence). CDR3 length: 13 amino acids. CDR3 bases: TGTGCCAGCAGCTTGATTCGGGCAGATACGCAGTATTTT. Translating gives CASSLIRADTQYF.

This sequence joins TRBV6-6 and TRBJ2-6; D might be TRBD2 (6 bases). The V end lost 8 bases, the J end lost 8 bases, and 16 bases lay between the germline ends. The germline CDR1 and CDR2 sequences are MNHNY and SVGAGI (reference sequence). The CDR3 runs 14 residues. CDR3 in DNA: TGTGCCAGCCGCTTTAGAGGGAGGACCAACGTCCTGACTTTC. Translation gives CASRFRGRTNVLTF.

This chain joins TRBV9 and TRBJ2-3; 9 positions agree with TRBD2. Germline trimming cut 4 bases from V and 7 bases from J; bases unmatched to any gene: 13. Germline loops: CDR1 SGDLS, CDR2 YYNGEE. The CDR3 has 16 amino acids. The CDR3 protein is CASSPRAAGGSNTQYF. CDR3 coding DNA: TGTGCCAGCAGCCCCCGGGCGGCGGGAGGGTCGAATACGCAGTATTTT.

The genes are TRBV27 and TRBJ2-7; D gene uncertain. CDR3 length equals 15 residues. Germline values: CDR1 MNHEY, CDR2 SMNVEV (reference sequence). Trimming shortened V by 6 bases and J by 0 bases, and 15 bases separated the two germline ends. This chain's CDR3 is CASSLTRVSSYEQYF. CDR3 in DNA: TGTGCCAGCAGCTTGACACGCGTAAGCTCCTACGAGCAGTACTTC.

The chain has TRBV5-1 and TRBJ1-2; 10 bases map to TRBD1. After removal of 5 bases from V and 7 bases from J, the junction contained 11 bases not matched to a gene. Per germline, CDR1 SGHRS and CDR2 YFSETQ. The CDR3 is made up of 15 amino acids. The DNA for the CDR3 is TGCGCCAGCAGTGTTGGGACAGGGGCCAAAGGTGGCTACACCTTC. It translates to CASSVGTGAKGGYTF. The variable domain in full, with the rest retrieved from reference TRBV5-1 and TRBJ1-2, is KAGVTQTPRYLIKTRGQQVTLSCSPISGHRSVSWYQQTPGQGLQFLFEYFSETQRNKGNFPGRFSGRQFSNSRSEMNVSTLELGDSALYLCASSVGTGAKGGYTFGSGTRLTVV.

This clone has a handful of counts. The V and J genes are TRBV7-9 and TRBJ2-5, with 7 positions matching TRBD2. The CDR3 runs 16 residues. Germline trimming cut 5 bases from V and 1 base from J; bases unmatched to any gene: 10. Germline lookup yields CDR1 SEHNR and CDR2 FQNEAQ (reference sequence). The CDR3 region is CASSQLEAGPQETQYF. CDR3 in DNA: TGTGCCAGCAGCCAACTCGAAGCGGGGCCCCAAGAGACCCAGTACTTC.

This chain connects TRBV6-1 to TRBJ2-4; D gene uncertain. V lost 4 bases, J lost 2 bases, and 6 bases lay in between. This CDR3 region has 13 residues. Looked up from germline, CDR1 is MNHNS and CDR2 is SASEGT. The CDR3 nucleotides read TGTGCCAGCAGTGGGCTTACCAAAAACATTCAGTACTTC. It is translated as CASSGLTKNIQYF.

This chain joins TRBV10-3 and TRBJ2-2; D possibly corresponds to TRBD2 (6 bases). The length of the CDR3 is 14 residues. Germline assignment: CDR1 ENHRY and CDR2 SYGVKD. The V end was cut by 7 bases, the J end by 3 bases, with 12 bases between. The CDR3 coding sequence is TGTGCCATCACGGCGGGGCCCCACACCGGGGAGCTGTTTTTT. This encodes CAITAGPHTGELFF.

The chain uses TRBV5-4 and TRBJ2-7; weak D call: TRBD2 (7 bases). CDR3 size: 16 residues. Germline values: CDR1 SGHNT, CDR2 YYREEE (reference sequence). Trimming removed 0 bases from V and 4 bases from J, with 17 bases in between. The CDR3 coding sequence is TGTGCCAGCAGCTTGGCGGGGGCGGGAGCTGTGTACGAGCAGTACTTC. Its translation is CASSLAGAGAVYEQYF.

V gene TRBV7-3 combines with J gene TRBJ2-1; 14 positions match TRBD2. This CDR3 is built from 15 residues. V lost 5 bases and J lost 6; bases outside the gene matches: 3. In germline, CDR1 is SGHTA, CDR2 FQGTGA. CDR3 protein: CASSRGLAGVNEQFF. In DNA form, the CDR3 reads TGTGCCAGCAGCCGGGGACTAGCGGGAGTCAATGAGCAGTTCTTC.

V usage is TRBV29-1 and J usage is TRBJ2-7; TRBD2 matches 10 bases. The CDR3 runs 11 residues. V shed 6 bases, J shed 6 bases, and the junction held 2 bases outside the gene matches. Germline V gives CDR1 SQVTM, CDR2 ANQGSEA. CDR3: CSVRTSGEQYF. The CDR3 nucleotides are TGCAGCGTCCGGACTAGCGGCGAGCAGTACTTC.

A remark on this clone: Relative to the germline gene, one junction end is altered; a read error may explain this. This sequence joins TRBV7-7 and TRBJ2-3; 8 positions match TRBD1. Germline CDR1 is SSHAT and CDR2 is FNYEAQ (reference sequence). This CDR3 comprises 15 residues. CDR3 loop: CASSPGTGITDTQYF. CDR3 nucleotides: TGTGCTAGCAGCCCCGGGACAGGAATCACGGATACGCAGTATTTT.

The chain carries TRBV6-5 and TRBJ1-2, with TRBD1 as a possible D gene (5 bases). Germline CDR1 reads MNHEY; CDR2 reads SVGAGI. The V gene lost 6 bases and the J gene lost 4 bases, with 15 bases spanning the gap. The CDR3 is 14 residues long. The CDR3, as DNA: TGTGCCAGCAGGTCCTCCAGGGAAAGCTATGGCTACACCTTC. It codes for CASRSSRESYGYTF.

This clone qualifies as medium-sized. CDR3 in amino acids: CASSPGTSINEQFF. CDR3 DNA: TGTGCCAGCAGTCCTGGGACTAGCATAAATGAGCAGTTCTTC. The chain recombines TRBV6-4 with TRBJ2-1; 9 bases are a match to TRBD2. Germline CDR1 and CDR2: MRHNA and SNTAGT. This CDR3 spans 14 amino acids. V trimming: 5 bases; J trimming: 7 bases; junction bases outside the gene matches: 6.

CDR3 coding DNA: TGTGCCAGCAGCGTTACTAGTTTCGGGACAGGGGGCAATGAGCAGTTCTTC. It specifies CASSVTSFGTGGNEQFF. J is TRBJ2-1 and V is TRBV9; 11 bases map to TRBD1. CDR3 length: 17 amino acids. Germline V lookup: CDR1 SGDLS, CDR2 YYNGEE. V gave up 2 bases and J gave up 6 bases; unmatched junction bases: 10.

This sequence joins TRBV4-1 and TRBJ2-2, with 9 bases fitting TRBD2. Germline CDR1 MGHRA, CDR2 YSYEKL. The V segment lost 0 bases and the J segment 4 bases; nucleotides outside the gene matches: 3. This CDR3 spans 16 amino acids. CDR3 amino acids: CASSQELAGLTGELFF. CDR3 in DNA: TGCGCCAGCAGCCAAGAACTAGCGGGCCTCACCGGGGAGCTGTTTTTT.

The chain combines TRBV7-2 with TRBJ2-7; D is perhaps TRBD1 (6 bases). Deletions cut 4 bases from V and 0 bases from J, with 13 bases between. Germline lookup yields CDR1 SGHTA and CDR2 FQGNSA. The length of the CDR3 is 15 residues. CDR3: CASSSDTGTSYEQYF. For the CDR3, the DNA is TGTGCCAGCAGCTCAGATACAGGGACCTCCTACGAGCAGTACTTC.

A word on this clone: A junction end diverges from the germline sequence, so it may reflect a read error. The chain has TRBV27 and TRBJ2-2; D perhaps matches TRBD1 (5 bases). Germline V lookup: CDR1 MNHEY, CDR2 SMNVEV (reference sequence). The CDR3 is 13 residues long. CDR3 in amino acids: CASRRQNAGELFF. Written as DNA, the CDR3 is TGTGCCAGCAGGCGACAGAACGCCGGGGAGCTGTTTTTT.

This clone was counted once. The V gene is TRBV19, the J gene TRBJ2-7, with 9 bases that match TRBD1. CDR1 and CDR2 from the germline V gene are LNHDA and SQIVND (reference sequence). Losses at the gene ends were 3 bases for V and 3 bases for J; bases not matched to a gene: 3. The CDR3 runs to 14 residues. CDR3 in DNA: TGTGCCAGTAGTATGGGGACAGGGTACTACGAGCAGTACTTC. It is translated as CASSMGTGYYEQYF.

This chain uses TRBV27 with TRBJ2-3, with D perhaps matching TRBD2 (8 bases). This CDR3 is 16 amino acids long. The ends were cut back, 7 bases at V and 3 bases at J, with 20 bases in the middle. Germline values: CDR1 MNHEY, CDR2 SMNVEV (reference sequence). Here the CDR3 DNA reads TGTGCCAGCACAGCCCTAGGGGGCGGGAGGACAGATACGCAGTATTTT. It encodes CASTALGGGRTDTQYF.

The chain uses TRBV27 and TRBJ2-5; D is perhaps TRBD2 (7 bases). Trimming removed 3 bases at V and 2 bases at J, with 22 bases between. The CDR3 runs 18 residues. Germline assignment: CDR1 MNHEY and CDR2 SMNVEV (reference sequence). CDR3 sequence reads: CASSLAYGGRGSQETQYF. The CDR3 DNA reads as TGTGCCAGCAGTTTGGCTTACGGGGGGCGCGGGTCACAAGAGACCCAGTACTTC.

This chain joins TRBV19 and TRBJ1-5; no clear D. The CDR3 spans 14 residues. V dropped 3 bases and J dropped 2 bases, with 8 bases sitting between them. Germline values: CDR1 LNHDA, CDR2 SQIVND (reference sequence). The CDR3 spells CASSIVAGNQPQHF. CDR3 bases: TGTGCCAGTAGTATTGTCGCAGGCAATCAGCCCCAGCATTTT.

This chain joins TRBV28 and TRBJ2-2, with 7 positions matching TRBD2. V gave up 6 bases and J gave up 2 bases; unmatched junction bases: 6. This CDR3 contains 15 residues. Germline-derived CDR1 and CDR2 are MDHEN and SYDVKM. The CDR3 region is CASSPRESNTGELFF. The CDR3 DNA reads TGTGCCAGCAGCCCGCGGGAGAGCAACACCGGGGAGCTGTTTTTT.